This is a list of T cell receptor beta chains from one sample in a study of blood T cell repertoires in COVID-19. Sequencing used immunoSEQ multiplex PCR; TCRdb keeps in-frame clones, though not all of them. The sample shows about 98,000 clones, 82% of them seen only once. Sequenced: peripheral blood. Source of these receptors: a man in his 70s with active or convalescent COVID-19. Both conserved end residues are part of each CDR3. A D gene is named only where the DNA matches it firmly. Some rows mark clone size as missing; the rest say once, few, many or name a class of expanded clone.

d_call: .; j_call: TRBJ2-5; clone_size: few; v_call: TRBV7-2; cdr3_aa: CASSLLIGETQYF; cdr3_nt: TGTGCCAGCAGCTTACTCATCGGAGAGACCCAGTACTTC
d_call: .; j_call: TRBJ2-2; clone_size: .; v_call: TRBV27; cdr3_aa: CASSFRNTGELFF; cdr3_nt: TGTGCCAGCAGTTTTAGGAACACCGGGGAGCTGTTTTTT
d_call: .; j_call: TRBJ2-7; clone_size: .; v_call: TRBV27; cdr3_aa: CASTDTTYEQYF; cdr3_nt: TGTGCCAGCACGGACACAACCTACGAGCAGTACTTC
d_call: .; j_call: TRBJ2-4; clone_size: .; v_call: TRBV7-8; cdr3_aa: CASSLVSRMGHRTVQYF; cdr3_nt: TGTGCCAGCAGCTTAGTATCTAGGATGGGACACCGCACGGTTCAGTACTTC
d_call: TRBD1; j_call: TRBJ2-7; clone_size: .; v_call: TRBV30; cdr3_aa: CALTGTGGYEQYF; cdr3_nt: TGTGCCCTGACCGGGACAGGGGGCTACGAGCAGTACTTC
d_call: .; j_call: TRBJ1-6; clone_size: .; v_call: TRBV20-1; cdr3_aa: CSASKDSSPLHF; cdr3_nt: TGCAGTGCTAGTAAGGACTCCTCACCCCTCCACTTT
d_call: .; j_call: TRBJ1-2; clone_size: .; v_call: TRBV19; cdr3_aa: CASSIVRTANYGYTF; cdr3_nt: TGTGCCAGTAGTATAGTCAGGACAGCTAACTATGGCTACACCTTC
d_call: .; j_call: TRBJ2-3; clone_size: many; v_call: TRBV18; cdr3_aa: CASSPTSRTDTQYF; cdr3_nt: TGTGCCAGCTCACCAACTAGTCGCACAGATACGCAGTATTTT
d_call: .; j_call: TRBJ2-2; clone_size: .; v_call: TRBV30; cdr3_aa: CAWSVLGGDTGELFF; cdr3_nt: TGTGCCTGGAGTGTACTCGGAGGGGACACCGGGGAGCTGTTTTTT
d_call: .; j_call: TRBJ2-7; clone_size: .; v_call: TRBV5-4; cdr3_aa: CASSLTDGGKQYF; cdr3_nt: TGTGCCAGCAGCTTGACTGACGGAGGCAAGCAGTACTTC
d_call: .; j_call: TRBJ1-5; clone_size: .; v_call: TRBV4-1; cdr3_aa: CASSQEGAGKSNQPQHF; cdr3_nt: TGCGCCAGCAGCCAAGAGGGAGCCGGGAAAAGCAATCAGCCCCAGCATTTT
d_call: TRBD1; j_call: TRBJ1-2; clone_size: .; v_call: TRBV2; cdr3_aa: CASMSLPGQGYTF; cdr3_nt: TGTGCCAGCATGAGTCTTCCGGGACAGGGCTACACCTTC
d_call: .; j_call: TRBJ2-3; clone_size: .; v_call: TRBV18; cdr3_aa: CASSTLGEGAQYF; cdr3_nt: TGTGCCAGCTCCACCCTTGGCGAGGGGGCGCAGTATTTT
d_call: .; j_call: TRBJ2-6; clone_size: .; v_call: TRBV4-3; cdr3_aa: CASSQGGANVLTF; cdr3_nt: TGCGCCAGCAGCCAGGGCGGGGCCAACGTCCTGACTTTC
d_call: .; j_call: TRBJ1-2; clone_size: .; v_call: TRBV10-3; cdr3_aa: CAISESGGSYGYTF; cdr3_nt: TGTGCCATCAGTGAGTCGGGGGGGAGCTATGGCTACACCTTC
d_call: TRBD1; j_call: TRBJ1-2; clone_size: .; v_call: TRBV30; cdr3_aa: CACPPVHRGNGYTF; cdr3_nt: TGTGCCTGCCCTCCAGTACACAGGGGGAATGGCTACACCTTC
d_call: .; j_call: TRBJ1-2; clone_size: .; v_call: TRBV2; cdr3_aa: CASSSQGRNAYGYTF; cdr3_nt: TGTGCCAGCAGTTCTCAGGGTAGGAACGCCTATGGCTACACCTTC
d_call: .; j_call: TRBJ1-4; clone_size: .; v_call: TRBV6-1; cdr3_aa: CASSEQNISNEKLFF; cdr3_nt: TGTGCCAGCAGTGAACAGAATATAAGTAATGAAAAACTGTTTTTT
d_call: .; j_call: TRBJ1-2; clone_size: .; v_call: TRBV7-2; cdr3_aa: CASSLAEQSGYTF; cdr3_nt: TGTGCCAGCAGCTTAGCGGAGCAGAGTGGCTACACCTTC
d_call: TRBD1; j_call: TRBJ2-1; clone_size: .; v_call: TRBV10-3; cdr3_aa: CAIRHQDRGPRTEQFF; cdr3_nt: TGTGCCATCAGACATCAGGACAGGGGGCCGAGGACTGAGCAGTTCTTC
d_call: .; j_call: TRBJ2-5; clone_size: few; v_call: TRBV11-2; cdr3_aa: CASYPTGQIKTQYF; cdr3_nt: TGTGCCAGCTACCCCACCGGACAGATCAAGACCCAGTACTTC
d_call: TRBD1; j_call: TRBJ2-5; clone_size: few; v_call: TRBV2; cdr3_aa: CASSDRGKTQYF; cdr3_nt: TGTGCCAGCAGCGACAGGGGTAAGACCCAGTACTTC
d_call: .; j_call: TRBJ2-1; clone_size: .; v_call: TRBV7-8; cdr3_aa: CASLQGSSNEQFF; cdr3_nt: TGTGCCAGCCTACAGGGAAGTAGCAATGAGCAGTTCTTC
d_call: .; j_call: TRBJ2-1; clone_size: .; v_call: TRBV19; cdr3_aa: CASSMEGFNEQFF; cdr3_nt: TGTGCCAGTAGTATGGAGGGATTCAATGAGCAGTTCTTC
d_call: .; j_call: TRBJ2-2; clone_size: .; v_call: TRBV9; cdr3_aa: CASSPVGVGTGELFF; cdr3_nt: TGTGCCAGCAGCCCCGTAGGGGTAGGCACCGGGGAGCTGTTTTTT
d_call: TRBD1; j_call: TRBJ1-4; clone_size: .; v_call: TRBV30; cdr3_aa: CAWNHRGRNEKLFF; cdr3_nt: TGTGCCTGGAACCACAGGGGGAGGAATGAAAAACTGTTTTTT
d_call: .; j_call: TRBJ1-1; clone_size: .; v_call: TRBV10-3; cdr3_aa: CAIRSGEGTEAFF; cdr3_nt: TGTGCCATCAGGTCGGGGGAGGGCACTGAAGCTTTCTTT
d_call: .; j_call: TRBJ2-7; clone_size: .; v_call: TRBV2; cdr3_aa: CASSDRIRGYEQYF; cdr3_nt: TGTGCCAGCAGTGATAGGATAAGAGGCTACGAGCAGTACTTC